Following are 26 T cell receptor beta chains from one sample sequenced in a study of cytomegalovirus exposure and HLA in healthy donors. PCR used 60 Vbeta primers and 13 Jbeta primers. The table came from immunoSEQ multiplex PCR; TCRdb's copy has only in-frame clones and leaves some out. Counted here are roughly 170,000 clones, more than 70% occurring once; the ten biggest clones make up 4.5%. What was sequenced was PBMCs. The origin of the receptors is a woman in her forties or fifties in good health and CMV-seropositive.

This rearrangement joins TRBV9 to TRBJ1-1, with 7 bases aligning to TRBD1. Germline CDR1 is SGDLS and CDR2 is YYNGEE. The CDR3 contains 14 residues. J lost 4 bases, V lost 4 bases, and 7 bases had no gene match. CDR3 in DNA: TGTGCCAGCAGCAACAACAGGGGTGGCACTGAAGCTTTCTTT. Residues: CASSNNRGGTEAFF.

Many counts were recorded for this clone. In nucleotides, the CDR3 is TGTGCCAGTAGTATAGGAGGACGCGGACACAATCAGCCCCAGCATTTT. It yields the protein CASSIGGRGHNQPQHF. V usage is TRBV19 and J usage is TRBJ1-5, with D maybe TRBD1 (5 bases). V was clipped by 1 base and J by 3 bases, with 13 bases between them. This CDR3 has 16 residues. Germline V lookup: CDR1 LNHDA, CDR2 SQIVND (reference sequence). The full variable domain, completed using reference TRBV19 and TRBJ1-5, is DGGITQSPKYLFRKEGQNVTLSCEQNLNHDAMYWYRQDPGQGLRLIYYSQIVNDFQKGDIAEGYSVSREKKESFPLTVTSAQKNPTAFYLCASSIGGRGHNQPQHFGDGTRLSIL.

V usage is TRBV7-9 and J usage is TRBJ1-5, with 7 bases lining up with TRBD1. Germline CDR1 reads SEHNR; CDR2 reads FQNEAQ (reference sequence). V shed 5 bases and J 12 bases; nucleotides not matched to a gene: 7. This CDR3 has 12 residues. CDR3: CASSPEGAGQHF. As DNA, the CDR3 is TGTGCCAGCAGCCCCGAGGGGGCAGGCCAGCATTTT.

This clone was seen only a few times. V and J are TRBV5-1 and TRBJ2-1; 10 bases are shared with TRBD2. CDR1 is SGHRS and CDR2 is YFSETQ in the germline V gene. V shed 5 bases and J 6 bases; nucleotides not matched to a gene: 8. The CDR3 length is 15 residues. CDR3 region: CASRPSGSPLNEQFF. The DNA for the CDR3 is TGCGCCAGCAGACCTAGCGGGAGTCCTCTCAATGAGCAGTTCTTC.

The chain is built from TRBV2 and TRBJ1-5, with 11 nucleotides matching TRBD1. The germline V gene encodes CDR1 SNHLY and CDR2 FYNNEI. The CDR3 loop spans 15 amino acids. Unmatched junction bases numbered 4, after V lost 3 bases and J lost 6 bases. CDR3 sequence reads: CASSDRTGGGQPQHF. CDR3 sequence (DNA): TGTGCCAGCAGTGATCGGACAGGGGGCGGTCAGCCCCAGCATTTT. The complete variable domain, with remaining parts taken from reference TRBV2 and TRBJ1-5, reads EPEVTQTPSHQVTQMGQEVILRCVPISNHLYFYWYRQILGQKVEFLVSFYNNEISEKSEIFDDQFSVERPDGSNFTLKIRSTKLEDSAMYFCASSDRTGGGQPQHFGDGTRLSIL.

The V and J genes are TRBV30 and TRBJ2-4; TRBD1 is a possible D gene (6 bases). Germline CDR1 and CDR2: GTSNPN and SVGIG (reference sequence). With 2 bases removed from V and 15 bases from J, the gap between germline ends came to 14 bases. The CDR3 runs 11 residues. Written as DNA, the CDR3 is TGTGCCTGGAGTCTAAGGGACACACTGTACTTC. Translating gives CAWSLRDTLYF.

Only a few counts were recorded for this clone. The chain links TRBV6-5 to TRBJ2-2; TRBD2 matches at 9 bases. V gave up 0 bases and J gave up 8 bases; unmatched junction bases: 7. The CDR3 totals 16 residues. The germline V gene encodes CDR1 MNHEY and CDR2 SVGAGI. CDR3 sequence: CASSYSWLAGRGELFF. The CDR3 DNA reads as TGTGCCAGCAGTTACTCGTGGCTAGCGGGGAGAGGGGAGCTGTTTTTT.

The gene calls are TRBV6-6 and TRBJ2-2; 7 bases agree with TRBD1. Germline loops: CDR1 MNHNY, CDR2 SVGAGI (reference sequence). The V gene end was trimmed by 6 bases and the J gene end by 2 bases; junction bases not matched to a gene: 3. The CDR3 contains 14 residues. CDR3 protein: CASRPGGNTGELFF. The CDR3 DNA reads TGTGCCAGCAGACCAGGGGGTAACACCGGGGAGCTGTTTTTT.

CDR3 amino acids: CSVEKDRGIGELFF. CDR3 coding DNA: TGCAGCGTTGAGAAAGACAGGGGAATCGGGGAGCTGTTTTTT. The chain has TRBV29-1 and TRBJ2-2; 8 positions match TRBD1. V dropped 3 bases and J dropped 7; count of bases not matched to a gene: 7. CDR3 length: 14 amino acids. CDR1 and CDR2 from the germline V gene are SQVTM and ANQGSEA.

This rearrangement joins TRBV28 to TRBJ2-6, with 7 bases aligning to TRBD1. The CDR3 has 14 amino acids. Germline V gives CDR1 MDHEN, CDR2 SYDVKM. The V gene end was trimmed by 5 bases and the J gene end by 11 bases; junction bases not matched to a gene: 9. The CDR3 loop is CASSRPGTAYVLTF. CDR3 in DNA: TGTGCCAGCAGTCGGCCTGGGACAGCTTACGTCCTGACTTTC.

This clone was seen only once. The chain uses TRBV4-3 and TRBJ2-3; 7 bases are a match to TRBD2. J was trimmed by 8 bases and V by 1 base; bases with no gene match: 6. Germline V gene sequence: CDR1 LGHNA, CDR2 YSLEER. This CDR3 comprises 14 residues. CDR3 nucleotides: TGCGCCAGCAGCCAAGCCGGAGGGAGGGGTACGCAGTATTTT. This translates into CASSQAGGRGTQYF.

This clone showed up just once. The V and J genes are TRBV7-3 and TRBJ2-3, with 8 bases identical to TRBD2. The CDR3 runs 16 residues. Germline V lookup: CDR1 SGHTA, CDR2 FQGTGA. Germline trimming cut 5 bases from V and 5 bases from J; bases unmatched to any gene: 12. CDR3 sequence (DNA): TGTGCCAGCAGCCCCCGAGTAGCGGGAAAAGAAGATACGCAGTATTTT. This sequence encodes CASSPRVAGKEDTQYF.

The chain links TRBV29-1 to TRBJ2-1, with 7 bases fitting TRBD2. V was clipped by 6 bases and J by 9 bases; unmatched bases: 11. This CDR3 has 13 residues. Germline V gene data show CDR1 as SQVTM and CDR2 as ANQGSEA. CDR3 sequence: CSVSDWGGVEQFF. The CDR3 bases are TGCAGCGTCTCAGACTGGGGGGGGGTTGAGCAGTTCTTC.

The V call is TRBV4-2, the J call TRBJ2-5; D perhaps matches TRBD1 (6 bases). Germline lookup yields CDR1 LGHNA and CDR2 YNFKEQ. V shed 0 bases and J shed 7 bases, with 12 bases lying between them. The CDR3 has 14 amino acids. CDR3 coding DNA: TGTGCCAGCAGCCAAGACCAGGGGCGAGGGACCCAGTACTTC. It yields the protein CASSQDQGRGTQYF.

The V call is TRBV6-5, the J call TRBJ1-1; maybe TRBD1 (5 bases). Germline CDR1 reads MNHEY; CDR2 reads SVGAGI. The CDR3 has 15 amino acids. Trimming removed 6 bases at V and 1 base at J, with 15 bases between. CDR3 nucleotides: TGTGCCAGCAGCCTGGACAAGTTCGGGAACACTGAAGCTTTCTTT. This translates into CASSLDKFGNTEAFF.

This clone was counted a single time. The chain recombines TRBV4-2 with TRBJ2-5, with 10 bases aligning to TRBD2. The J call may be in error: the DNA end matches TRBJ2-7 better. There are 18 residues in the CDR3. Germline V gene sequence: CDR1 LGHNA, CDR2 YNFKEQ. The CDR3 nucleotides read TGTGCCAGCAGCCAAGATCCCGGCGCTAGCGGGAGATCGTACGAGCAGTACTTC. It translates to CASSQDPGASGRSYEQYF.

V gene TRBV5-4 combines with J gene TRBJ2-5, with TRBD2 matching 9 bases. There are 17 residues in the CDR3. Germline V gene sequence: CDR1 SGHNT, CDR2 YYREEE (reference sequence). J gave up 2 bases and V 4 bases, and 12 bases lay outside the gene matches. DNA of the CDR3: TGTGCCAGCAGCCCAGGAGTTGGCGCGGGAGGGCAAGAGACCCAGTACTTC. This codes for CASSPGVGAGGQETQYF.

The rearrangement links TRBV5-4 to TRBJ2-7; 9 bases agree with TRBD2. The ends lost 4 bases at V and 6 bases at J; junction bases unmatched: 11. The CDR3 runs to 15 residues. The germline gives CDR1 SGHNT, CDR2 YYREEE (reference sequence). DNA of the CDR3: TGTGCCAGCAGCCCGGATAGCGGGAGCTTTTCCGAGCAGTACTTC. Amino acids: CASSPDSGSFSEQYF.

This sequence joins TRBV29-1 and TRBJ2-3, with TRBD2 as a possible D gene (6 bases). Trimming cost V 2 bases and J 1 base, with 7 bases left between them. CDR1 SQVTM and CDR2 ANQGSEA come from the germline V gene. The CDR3 spans 13 residues. CDR3 loop: CSVESSGTDTQYF. For the CDR3, the DNA is TGCAGCGTTGAATCTAGCGGCACAGATACGCAGTATTTT.

In this sample, this clone turned up a few times. The chain employs TRBV2 and TRBJ2-7; 9 bases map to TRBD1. With 5 bases clipped from V and 5 bases from J, the junction kept 13 bases outside the gene matches. Germline values: CDR1 SNHLY, CDR2 FYNNEI. This CDR3 is 16 amino acids long. Here the CDR3 reads CASSRETGGVDDEQYF. DNA of the CDR3: TGTGCCAGCAGTAGAGAAACAGGGGGCGTCGATGACGAGCAGTACTTC.

The chain employs TRBV5-1 and TRBJ2-5, with a tentative D call TRBD1 (6 bases). Germline V lookup: CDR1 SGHRS, CDR2 YFSETQ. The V end was cut by 0 bases, the J end by 3 bases, with 9 bases between. There are 14 residues in the CDR3. CDR3 sequence: CASSLVAGEETQYF. In nucleotides, the CDR3 is TGCGCCAGCAGCTTGGTGGCAGGGGAAGAGACCCAGTACTTC. Together with reference TRBV5-1 and TRBJ2-5, the CDR3 gives the full variable domain: KAGVTQTPRYLIKTRGQQVTLSCSPISGHRSVSWYQQTPGQGLQFLFEYFSETQRNKGNFPGRFSGRQFSNSRSEMNVSTLELGDSALYLCASSLVAGEETQYFGPGTRLLVL.

The V gene is TRBV11-2, the J gene TRBJ2-7; D is unclear. Trimming shortened V by 0 bases and J by 3 bases, and 3 bases separated the two germline ends. The V gene's germline CDR1 is SGHAT and CDR2 FQNNGV. This CDR3 has 12 amino acids. The CDR3 DNA reads as TGTGCCAGCAGCTTAGATCTCTACGAGCAGTACTTC. Amino acid sequence: CASSLDLYEQYF.

This clone appeared a single time. The chain carries TRBV5-6 and TRBJ2-7; D gene unclear. The CDR3 runs to 17 residues. Per germline, CDR1 SGHDT and CDR2 YYEEEE. The ends were cut back, 4 bases at V and 4 bases at J, with 24 bases in the middle. The CDR3 is CASSGTRQRDVFYEQYF. The CDR3 DNA is TGTGCCAGCAGCGGTACGAGGCAGCGCGACGTATTTTACGAGCAGTACTTC.

V usage is TRBV7-2 and J usage is TRBJ2-5; 9 nucleotides line up with TRBD2. The DNA end is more similar to TRBJ2-7, so the J call may be wrong. The CDR3 has 16 amino acids. Per germline, CDR1 SGHTA and CDR2 FQGNSA. The CDR3 DNA sequence: TGTGCCAGCAGCTCAGGGGCGGCTAGCGGGAAATACGAGCAGTACTTC. It codes for CASSSGAASGKYEQYF.

The chain joins TRBV7-2 to TRBJ2-2; unclear D gene. V lost 4 bases and J 3 bases, leaving 3 bases between the germline ends. The CDR3 totals 12 residues. CDR1 is SGHTA and CDR2 is FQGNSA in the germline V gene. The CDR3 loop is CASSSYTGELFF. CDR3 coding DNA: TGTGCCAGCAGCTCGTACACCGGGGAGCTGTTTTTT. Using reference TRBV7-2 and TRBJ2-2 for the parts outside the CDR3, the full variable domain is GAGVSQSPSNKVTEKGKDVELRCDPISGHTALYWYRQSLGQGLEFLIYFQGNSAPDKSGLPSDRFSAERTGGSVSTLTIQRTQQEDSAVYLCASSSYTGELFFGEGSRLTVL.

This chain connects TRBV2 to TRBJ1-1; D is perhaps TRBD1 (5 bases). The CDR3 runs 21 residues. CDR1 SNHLY and CDR2 FYNNEI come from the germline V gene. The V gene lost 6 bases and the J gene lost 4 bases, with 36 bases spanning the gap. The CDR3 bases are TGTGCCAGCAGAAAAGCGTCACTTGGGGAGGGACCCAAACTGGGGCTCACTGAAGCTTTCTTT. It specifies CASRKASLGEGPKLGLTEAFF.